This passage covers 22 T cell receptor beta chains from one sample sequenced in a study of blood T cells in healthy people across ages. Primers used in a second PCR of about 7 to 12 cycles were a sample-barcoded 5' primer and a J-beta primer mix. From the 5' RACE reads, TCRdb called clonotypes with MiXCR, one entry per CDR3 protein. Seen here are over 750,000 distinct CDR3 sequences, 25% observed once, and the top ten hold more than 8%. This sample also belongs to another study, concerning T cells of mothers and their children.

The sample taken for sequencing was blood. The receptors were gathered from a boy aged 5 to 17 in good health.

The sample holds a few counts of this clonotype. The chain uses TRBV5-1 and TRBJ2-5; 9 bases are shared with TRBD1. Germline V gives CDR1 SGHRS, CDR2 YFSETQ. The CDR3 consists of 15 residues. The V and J ends lost 4 bases and 8 bases, in that order; junction bases with no gene match: 12. The CDR3 DNA reads TGCGCCAGCAGCACCCCGGGACAGGGAACGGGAACCCAGTACTTC. Protein product: CASSTPGQGTGTQYF.

This clonotype was seen ten or more times. The CDR3 here is CASSHRGGQETQYF. The CDR3 bases are TGTGCCAGCAGCCATAGGGGGGGCCAGGAGACCCAGTACTTC. The chain uses TRBV11-3 and TRBJ2-5; a possible D gene is TRBD2 (7 bases). CDR1 SGHNT and CDR2 YENEEA come from the germline V gene. The CDR3 has 14 amino acids. The V end was cut by 5 bases, the J end by 5 bases, with 15 bases between.

J is TRBJ2-1 and V is TRBV27; 7 nucleotides agree with TRBD2. The CDR3 totals 15 residues. Germline V gene lookup returns CDR1 MNHEY and CDR2 SMNVEV (reference sequence). With 3 bases clipped from V and 9 bases from J, the junction kept 11 bases outside the gene matches. In DNA, the CDR3 is TGTGCCAGCAGTTTGTTGCGGGAGCGGGGAATTGAGCAGTTCTTC. Its translation: CASSLLRERGIEQFF.

This clonotype was observed a handful of times. This chain uses TRBV5-1 with TRBJ2-2, with D perhaps matching TRBD1 or TRBD2 (5 bases each). Germline lookup yields CDR1 SGHRS and CDR2 YFSETQ. The CDR3 has 15 amino acids. The V end lost 4 bases, the J end lost 6 bases, and 16 bases lay between the germline ends. The CDR3 loop reads CASSNPVQGAGELFF. The CDR3 DNA reads TGCGCCAGCAGCAATCCCGTCCAGGGAGCCGGGGAGCTGTTTTTT.

This clonotype was seen a few times. The chain uses TRBV11-2 and TRBJ2-1; 9 nucleotides line up with TRBD2. Trimming at V came to 4 bases and at J to 12 bases, leaving 19 bases not matched to a gene. Per the germline V gene, CDR1 is SGHAT and CDR2 is FQNNGV. The CDR3 loop spans 17 amino acids. CDR3 in DNA: TGTGCCAGCAGCTCCCTCGGGGGTAGCGGGGGTGCTAGGGGGCAGTTCTTC. Translating gives CASSSLGGSGGARGQFF.

This clonotype was picked up a small number of times. This chain uses TRBV29-1 with TRBJ2-7, with unresolved D. Germline V lookup: CDR1 SQVTM, CDR2 ANQGSEA. The CDR3 contains 15 residues. Trimming pared 0 bases from V and 0 bases from J, leaving 12 bases between. The CDR3 spells CSVEDTADGSYEQYF. The CDR3 DNA is TGCAGCGTTGAAGATACCGCGGACGGCTCCTACGAGCAGTACTTC.

There are a few counts of this clonotype. J is TRBJ1-5 and V is TRBV11-2; D gene ambiguous. The germline V gene encodes CDR1 SGHAT and CDR2 FQNNGV. CDR3 length: 16 amino acids. V lost 2 bases, J lost 6 bases, and 17 bases lay in between. CDR3 DNA sequence: TGTGCCAGCAGCTTACGGGTTTCCGTCCGTGTTCAGCCCCAGCATTTT. Translating gives CASSLRVSVRVQPQHF.

The genes are TRBV20-1 and TRBJ2-5; D possibly uses TRBD1 or TRBD2 (5 bases each). The DNA matches TRBJ2-1 better at its end, which makes the J call doubtful. CDR3 length: 14 residues. In germline, CDR1 is DFQATT, CDR2 SNEGSKA (reference sequence). The CDR3 nucleotides are TGCAGTGCTAGAGATCTGACCGGGGCGGGTGAGCAGTTCTTC. Amino acid sequence: CSARDLTGAGEQFF.

The chain uses TRBV24-1 and TRBJ2-3; perhaps D is TRBD1 or TRBD2 (5 bases each). V gave up 0 bases and J gave up 6 bases, with 12 bases separating them. CDR3 size: 15 residues. Per germline, CDR1 KGHDR and CDR2 SFDVKD. The CDR3: CATSDLRGGSDTQYF. CDR3 in DNA: TGTGCCACCAGTGATTTGAGGGGTGGGAGTGATACGCAGTATTTT.

This clonotype has only a few counts. The chain couples TRBV6-2 or TRBV6-3 to TRBJ2-4, with D possibly matching TRBD1 (5 bases). The V gene's germline CDR1 is MNHEY and CDR2 SVGEGT. V dropped 9 bases and J dropped 8 bases, with 20 bases sitting between them. The CDR3 extends over 14 amino acids. The CDR3 DNA reads as TGTGCCAGTCAGGTTGGGCAGGGAAGGGACATTCAGTACTTC. As protein: CASQVGQGRDIQYF.

A few counts support this clonotype. The rearrangement links TRBV4-1 to TRBJ1-2; D not resolved. In germline, CDR1 is MGHRA, CDR2 YSYEKL. The CDR3 covers 13 residues. Trimming cost V 0 bases and J 5 bases, with 7 bases left between them. The CDR3 region has the DNA TGCGCCAGCAGCCAAGAATGGCAGTATGGCTACACCTTC. It codes for CASSQEWQYGYTF.

As regards this clonotype: At one boundary the junction diverges from the germline segment, which might be a read error. The V call is TRBV6-1, the J call TRBJ1-2; D is unresolved. Germline V gives CDR1 MNHNS, CDR2 SASEGT. CDR3 length: 16 amino acids. In nucleotides, the CDR3 is TGTGCCGGCAGGAGTGCCAGAGTAATAACACAACATGGCTACACCTTC. As protein: CAGRSARVITQHGYTF.

This clonotype was observed a few times. DNA for the CDR3: TGCGCCAGCAGTGAGACACAGGACGGGGTTCAGTACTTC. Its translation is CASSETQDGVQYF. V gene TRBV10-2 combines with J gene TRBJ2-4; D tentatively fits TRBD1 or TRBD2 (5 bases each). Trimming took 2 bases from V and 11 from J, leaving 13 bases between them. Germline V gives CDR1 WSHSY, CDR2 SAAADI. The CDR3 is 13 amino acids.

This clonotype was counted a few times. V and J are TRBV4-1 and TRBJ2-3; no reliable D call. V was pared by 0 bases and J by 5 bases, with 9 bases between. CDR1 is MGHRA, CDR2 YSYEKL, per germline. This CDR3 contains 14 residues. CDR3 region: CASSQDRVGDTQYF. The CDR3, as DNA: TGCGCCAGCAGCCAAGATCGGGTTGGAGATACGCAGTATTTT.

The CDR3 DNA reads TGTGCCAGCAGTGATGGACTAGCGGGAGGGGACACCGGGGAGCTGTTTTTT. Its protein product is CASSDGLAGGDTGELFF. This chain links TRBV2 with TRBJ2-2; 15 nucleotides line up with TRBD2. Unmatched junction bases numbered 2, after V lost 3 bases and J lost 3 bases. Germline V gene lookup returns CDR1 SNHLY and CDR2 FYNNEI. The CDR3 is made up of 17 amino acids.

The rearrangement links TRBV4-2 to TRBJ2-1; D uncertain. Trimming removed 0 bases at V and 8 bases at J, with 11 bases between. Germline V gene sequence: CDR1 LGHNA, CDR2 YNFKEQ. The CDR3 contains 14 residues. CDR3 protein: CASSQEPKWDEQFF. The CDR3 DNA reads TGTGCCAGCAGCCAAGAACCTAAGTGGGATGAGCAGTTCTTC.

V is TRBV7-9 and J is TRBJ2-5; 8 positions agree with TRBD2. This CDR3 comprises 16 residues. Germline assignment: CDR1 SEHNR and CDR2 FQNEAQ (reference sequence). The V gene end was trimmed by 2 bases and the J gene end by 6 bases; junction bases not matched to a gene: 11. CDR3 sequence: CASSLSVTGGPQTQYF. The CDR3 nucleotides are TGTGCCAGCAGCTTATCGGTTACGGGGGGGCCCCAGACCCAGTACTTC.

Only one count was recorded for this clonotype. This rearrangement joins TRBV5-1 to TRBJ2-5; the D gene is possibly TRBD1 (6 bases). This CDR3 has 14 amino acids. Germline lookup yields CDR1 SGHRS and CDR2 YFSETQ. V was cut by 5 bases and J by 5 bases, with 16 bases left in between. The CDR3 sequence: CASRSGQFVETQYF. For the CDR3, the DNA is TGCGCCAGCAGATCAGGACAGTTCGTGGAGACCCAGTACTTC.

The table lists this clonotype with a few counts. This rearrangement joins TRBV5-1 to TRBJ1-4, with TRBD1 matching 8 bases. Unmatched junction bases numbered 7, after V lost 4 bases and J lost 8 bases. CDR1 and CDR2 (germline): SGHRS, YFSETQ. The CDR3 loop spans 14 amino acids. The CDR3 sequence: CASSPQGAEEKLFF. CDR3 DNA: TGCGCCAGCAGCCCCCAGGGGGCAGAGGAAAAACTGTTTTTT.

The rearrangement links TRBV20-1 to TRBJ1-5; D not resolved. V was trimmed by 0 bases and J by 0 bases, leaving 6 bases between them. The germline V gene has CDR1 DFQATT and CDR2 SNEGSKA (reference sequence). This CDR3 has 14 amino acids. The CDR3 loop reads CSARDTHSNQPQHF. In DNA form, the CDR3 reads TGCAGTGCTAGAGACACCCATAGCAATCAGCCCCAGCATTTT.

The J gene is TRBJ1-3, the V gene TRBV7-2, with 7 bases matching TRBD1. CDR1 is SGHTA and CDR2 is FQGNSA in the germline V gene. V dropped 3 bases and J dropped 0; count of bases not matched to a gene: 8. The length of the CDR3 is 17 residues. This chain's CDR3 is CASSLRGTAVSGNTIYF. Written as DNA, the CDR3 is TGTGCCAGCAGCTTGAGGGGGACAGCGGTCTCTGGAAACACCATATATTTT. Full variable domain (remainder filled in from reference TRBV7-2 and TRBJ1-3): GAGVSQSPSNKVTEKGKDVELRCDPISGHTALYWYRQSLGQGLEFLIYFQGNSAPDKSGLPSDRFSAERTGGSVSTLTIQRTQQEDSAVYLCASSLRGTAVSGNTIYFGEGSWLTVV.

This clonotype was seen more than once but under ten times. The J gene is TRBJ2-7, the V gene TRBV29-1; D might be TRBD1 (5 bases). Germline V gene sequence: CDR1 SQVTM, CDR2 ANQGSEA. The CDR3 contains 13 residues. Trimming pared 0 bases from V and 2 bases from J, leaving 8 bases between. The DNA of the CDR3 is TGCAGCGTTGAAGATCCACAGGCCTACGAGCAGTACTTC. It yields the protein CSVEDPQAYEQYF.